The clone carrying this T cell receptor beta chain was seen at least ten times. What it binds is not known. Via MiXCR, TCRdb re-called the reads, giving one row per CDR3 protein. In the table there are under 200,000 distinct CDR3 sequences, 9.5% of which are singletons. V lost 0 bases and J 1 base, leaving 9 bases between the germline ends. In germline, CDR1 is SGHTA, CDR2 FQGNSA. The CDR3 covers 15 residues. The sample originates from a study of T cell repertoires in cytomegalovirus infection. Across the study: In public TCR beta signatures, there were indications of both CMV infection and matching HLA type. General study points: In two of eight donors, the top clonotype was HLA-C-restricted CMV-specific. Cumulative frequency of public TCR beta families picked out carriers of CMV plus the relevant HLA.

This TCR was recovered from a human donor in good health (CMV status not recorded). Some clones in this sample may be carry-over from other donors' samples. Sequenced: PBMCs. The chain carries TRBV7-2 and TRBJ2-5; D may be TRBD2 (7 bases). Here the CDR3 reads CASSLAAGAQETQYF. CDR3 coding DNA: TGTGCCAGCAGCTTAGCGGCGGGGGCCCAAGAGACCCAGTACTTC. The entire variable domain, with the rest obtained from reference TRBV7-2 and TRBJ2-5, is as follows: GAGVSQSPSNKVTEKGKDVELRCDPISGHTALYWYRQSLGQGLEFLIYFQGNSAPDKSGLPSDRFSAERTGGSVSTLTIQRTQQEDSAVYLCASSLAAGAQETQYFGPGTRLLVL.